The 6 T cell receptor beta chains in this list originate from one sample, sequenced in a study of graft-versus-host responses after intestinal transplantation. These receptors' antigens are unknown. Profiled with immunoSEQ multiplex PCR; TCRdb holds only in-frame clones, not every one. The sample has about 70,000 clones, 90% seen once; the top ten hold roughly 4%. The sample in question was unstimulated CD8+ T cells sorted from spleen or lymph node cells, obtained before transplant. These TCRs come from a human donor who was the organ donor for an intestinal transplant.

V and J are TRBV28 and TRBJ2-7, with D possibly being TRBD1 (5 bases). Trimming removed 5 bases at V and 5 bases at J, with 7 bases between. The CDR3 runs to 11 residues. The germline V gene has CDR1 MDHEN and CDR2 SYDVKM. For the CDR3, the DNA is TGTGCCAGCAGTCAGGGAAACGAGCAGTACGTC. Translating it yields CASSQGNEQYV.

This chain connects TRBV12-5 to TRBJ2-1, with D tentatively TRBD1 (6 bases). Germline lookup yields CDR1 LGHNT and CDR2 FRNRAP. The CDR3 covers 13 residues. Trimming cost V 6 bases and J 5 bases, with 11 bases left between them. The DNA of the CDR3 is TGTGCTAGTGGGAACGGACAGCACAATGAGCAGTTCTTC. This sequence encodes CASGNGQHNEQFF. The full variable domain, completed using reference TRBV12-5 and TRBJ2-1, is DARVTQTPRHKVTEMGQEVTMRCQPILGHNTVFWYRQTMMQGLELLAYFRNRAPLDDSGMPKDRFSAEMPDATLATLKIQPSEPRDSAVYFCASGNGQHNEQFFGPGTRLTVL.

This clone came up a few times. This chain joins TRBV15 and TRBJ2-1, with 11 bases matching TRBD2. The junction had 7 bases not matched to a gene; V was cut back by 5 bases and J by 7 bases. Germline CDR1 is LNHNV and CDR2 is YYDKDF (reference sequence). The CDR3 totals 15 residues. The CDR3: CATSPTSGDSNEQFF. CDR3 nucleotides: TGTGCCACCAGCCCGACTAGCGGGGATTCAAATGAGCAGTTCTTC.

The CDR3 nucleotides are TGTGCCAGCAGCTTAGCTAGCGGGGGGGCCACAGATACGCAGTATTTT. This gives the protein CASSLASGGATDTQYF. This sequence joins TRBV7-2 and TRBJ2-3, with 11 bases that match TRBD2. Germline CDR1 SGHTA, CDR2 FQGNSA. The CDR3 has 16 residues. V shed 0 bases, J shed 2 bases, and the junction held 1 base outside the gene matches.

V and J are TRBV18 and TRBJ1-5; possibly TRBD1 for D (5 bases). Trimming removed 4 bases from V and 3 bases from J, with 7 bases in between. The CDR3 is made up of 13 amino acids. Looked up from germline, CDR1 is KGHSH and CDR2 is LQKENI. The DNA of the CDR3 is TGTGCCAGCTCACGACAGATCAATCAGCCCCAGCATTTT. As protein: CASSRQINQPQHF.

The chain joins TRBV2 to TRBJ2-1, with D perhaps TRBD1 (6 bases). The CDR3 sequence is 15 residues long. The V gene's germline CDR1 is SNHLY and CDR2 FYNNEI. Trimming shortened V by 11 bases and J by 6 bases, and 23 bases separated the two germline ends. The CDR3 DNA sequence: TGTGCCTGCCGGGACACTAAGGGTGGTCTCAATGAGCAGTTCTTC. Residues: CACRDTKGGLNEQFF.